This T cell receptor beta chain was sequenced during a study of OX40 agonist ivuxolimab in advanced cancers. Study-level information: Partial responses were achieved by three patients, of whom one had hepatocellular carcinoma and two had cutaneous melanoma.

TCRdb's table, derived via immunoSEQ multiplex PCR, lists solely in-frame clones and lacks some. Among about 120,000 clones listed, over 75% were seen once. With respect to this clone: Its antigen is unknown.

Findings of the study overall: At 0.1 to 3.0 mg/kg, clonal expansion of CD4+ and CD8+ blood T cells had occurred by week 6.

With 3 bases clipped from V and 3 bases from J, the junction kept 7 bases outside the gene matches. The germline CDR1 and CDR2 sequences are LGHNT and FRNRAP. The CDR3 is made up of 15 amino acids. Autoimmune disease history or systemic immunosuppression excluded patients. Source: CD4+ or CD8+ T cells sorted from blood, taken in a trial of the OX40 agonist ivuxolimab. The chain recombines TRBV12-5 with TRBJ1-1, with TRBD1 matching 7 bases. The source is an adult with an advanced solid tumor such as melanoma, head and neck, liver or kidney cancer. The CDR3 coding sequence is TGTGCTAGTGGTTTTAATGAGGGGGCGCACACTGAAGCTTTCTTT. This encodes CASGFNEGAHTEAFF. The complete variable domain, with remaining parts taken from reference TRBV12-5 and TRBJ1-1, reads DARVTQTPRHKVTEMGQEVTMRCQPILGHNTVFWYRQTMMQGLELLAYFRNRAPLDDSGMPKDRFSAEMPDATLATLKIQPSEPRDSAVYFCASGFNEGAHTEAFFGQGTRLTVV.